A selection of T cell receptor beta chains follows, all from one sample in a study of sequential checkpoint blockade in melanoma. The table came from immunoSEQ multiplex PCR; TCRdb's copy has only in-frame clones and leaves some out. The table records over 10,000 clones, 70% to 80% of them present only once. The source material was CD8+ T cells sorted from blood (inferred from file names), sampled from a patient given nivolumab and ipilimumab in sequence. These receptors all come from a human donor with melanoma. The CDR3 runs from the conserved cysteine through the conserved F or W. Each record gives: D gene, J gene, V gene, clone size, CDR3 protein, CDR3 DNA. A D gene is named only where the DNA matches it firmly. Part of the rows lack a size; the others show once, few, many or a class for expanded clones.

d_gene: .
j_gene: TRBJ2-3
v_gene: TRBV27
abundance: .
CDR3aa: CASSLVGAGNTDTQYF
CDR3nt: TGTGCCAGCAGTTTAGTAGGGGCGGGAAACACAGATACGCAGTATTTT

d_gene: .
j_gene: TRBJ2-1
v_gene: TRBV4-3
abundance: .
CDR3aa: CASSQEARSGEQFF
CDR3nt: TGCGCCAGCAGCCAAGAGGCGAGGTCGGGTGAGCAGTTCTTC

d_gene: TRBD2
j_gene: TRBJ2-1
v_gene: TRBV5-1
abundance: .
CDR3aa: CASSLEGSGSSEQFF
CDR3nt: TGCGCCAGCAGCTTGGAGGGTAGCGGGAGCTCTGAGCAGTTCTTC

d_gene: .
j_gene: TRBJ1-5
v_gene: TRBV19
abundance: .
CDR3aa: CASSIGGQPQHF
CDR3nt: TGTGCCAGTAGTATAGGAGGTCAGCCCCAGCATTTT

d_gene: TRBD1
j_gene: TRBJ2-3
v_gene: TRBV19
abundance: once
CDR3aa: CASSMADRAASDTQYF
CDR3nt: TGTGCCAGTAGTATGGCGGACAGGGCTGCGTCAGATACGCAGTATTTT

d_gene: .
j_gene: TRBJ1-2
v_gene: TRBV27
abundance: few
CDR3aa: CASSLTGNQLGSGYTF
CDR3nt: TGTGCCAGCAGTTTAACGGGGAACCAGCTGGGAAGTGGCTACACCTTC

d_gene: .
j_gene: TRBJ2-7
v_gene: TRBV7-8
abundance: .
CDR3aa: CASSQSTPYEQYF
CDR3nt: TGTGCCAGCAGCCAAAGCACCCCCTACGAGCAGTACTTC

d_gene: .
j_gene: TRBJ1-1
v_gene: TRBV19
abundance: .
CDR3aa: CASSLFGTHRATEAFF
CDR3nt: TGTGCCAGTAGTTTGTTTGGGACACATAGGGCCACTGAAGCTTTCTTT

d_gene: TRBD1
j_gene: TRBJ2-2
v_gene: TRBV30
abundance: .
CDR3aa: CAWTWTGNTGELFF
CDR3nt: TGTGCCTGGACTTGGACAGGGAACACCGGGGAGCTGTTTTTT

d_gene: .
j_gene: TRBJ1-1
v_gene: TRBV21-1
abundance: .
CDR3aa: CASSKEVRVTEAFF
CDR3nt: TGTGCCAGCAGCAAAGAAGTGCGAGTCACTGAAGCTTTCTTT

d_gene: .
j_gene: TRBJ2-2
v_gene: TRBV13
abundance: few
CDR3aa: CASSLGPANTGELFF
CDR3nt: TGTGCCAGCAGCTTAGGGCCGGCGAACACCGGGGAGCTGTTTTTT

d_gene: TRBD2
j_gene: TRBJ2-7
v_gene: TRBV13
abundance: .
CDR3aa: CASSSLTSGSYEQYF
CDR3nt: TGTGCCAGCAGTTCTCTGACTAGCGGGTCCTACGAGCAGTACTTC

d_gene: TRBD2
j_gene: TRBJ2-3
v_gene: TRBV9
abundance: .
CDR3aa: CASSRIKSGGAYTQYF
CDR3nt: TGTGCCAGCAGCCGCATTAAAAGCGGGGGGGCCTATACGCAGTATTTT

d_gene: .
j_gene: TRBJ2-2
v_gene: TRBV14
abundance: .
CDR3aa: CASSQYGEAAGELFF
CDR3nt: TGTGCCAGCAGCCAATACGGGGAAGCCGCCGGGGAGCTGTTTTTT

d_gene: TRBD2
j_gene: TRBJ2-7
v_gene: TRBV29-1
abundance: .
CDR3aa: CSVSLAGDGYEQYF
CDR3nt: TGCAGCGTTAGTTTAGCGGGAGATGGGTACGAGCAGTACTTC

d_gene: .
j_gene: TRBJ2-2
v_gene: TRBV7-8
abundance: .
CDR3aa: CASSLHLGVDTGELFF
CDR3nt: TGTGCCAGCAGCTTACATCTCGGGGTCGACACCGGGGAGCTGTTTTTT

d_gene: .
j_gene: TRBJ2-2
v_gene: TRBV5-6
abundance: .
CDR3aa: CASRSASGQNTGELFF
CDR3nt: TGTGCCAGCAGGTCGGCCTCGGGACAGAACACCGGGGAGCTGTTTTTT

d_gene: .
j_gene: TRBJ2-4
v_gene: TRBV7-9
abundance: .
CDR3aa: CASSLEGGNIQYF
CDR3nt: TGTGCCAGCAGCTTAGAAGGCGGGAACATTCAGTACTTC

d_gene: .
j_gene: TRBJ1-3
v_gene: TRBV7-8
abundance: few
CDR3aa: CASSPSEVGSGNTIYF
CDR3nt: TGTGCCAGCAGCCCAAGCGAGGTGGGCTCTGGAAACACCATATATTTT

d_gene: .
j_gene: TRBJ1-5
v_gene: TRBV6-1
abundance: .
CDR3aa: CASSGIRQLSNQPQHF
CDR3nt: TGTGCCAGCAGTGGGATACGACAGTTAAGCAATCAGCCCCAGCATTTT

d_gene: TRBD1
j_gene: TRBJ1-1
v_gene: TRBV9
abundance: .
CDR3aa: CASSPPDRAEAFF
CDR3nt: TGTGCCAGCAGCCCCCCCGACAGGGCTGAAGCTTTCTTT

d_gene: .
j_gene: TRBJ1-2
v_gene: TRBV5-1
abundance: .
CDR3aa: CASSSSSFEGYTF
CDR3nt: TGCGCCAGCAGCTCTTCATCCTTCGAGGGCTACACCTTC

d_gene: .
j_gene: TRBJ2-6
v_gene: TRBV9
abundance: .
CDR3aa: CASSVAVKSSGANVLTF
CDR3nt: TGTGCCAGCAGCGTTGCAGTCAAAAGCTCTGGGGCCAACGTCCTGACTTTC

d_gene: .
j_gene: TRBJ1-3
v_gene: TRBV7-8
abundance: few
CDR3aa: CASSSQGSYSGNTIYF
CDR3nt: TGTGCCAGCAGCTCACAGGGATCCTACTCTGGAAACACCATATATTTT

d_gene: .
j_gene: TRBJ1-3
v_gene: TRBV29-1
abundance: .
CDR3aa: CSVEGWETGLGNTIYF
CDR3nt: TGCAGCGTTGAAGGGTGGGAGACAGGACTTGGAAACACCATATATTTT

d_gene: .
j_gene: TRBJ2-1
v_gene: TRBV19
abundance: .
CDR3aa: CASSMVGAPNNEQFF
CDR3nt: TGTGCCAGTAGTATGGTGGGGGCCCCTAACAATGAGCAGTTCTTC

d_gene: TRBD1
j_gene: TRBJ1-1
v_gene: TRBV4-1
abundance: .
CDR3aa: CASSQEGQGGTEAFF
CDR3nt: TGCGCCAGCAGCCAAGAGGGACAGGGAGGGACTGAAGCTTTCTTT

d_gene: .
j_gene: TRBJ1-2
v_gene: TRBV6-5
abundance: once
CDR3aa: CASSYSETENYGYTF
CDR3nt: TGTGCCAGCAGTTACTCCGAGACAGAAAACTATGGCTACACCTTC

d_gene: TRBD2
j_gene: TRBJ2-1
v_gene: TRBV9
abundance: .
CDR3aa: CASSVSGGSYNEQFF
CDR3nt: TGTGCCAGCAGCGTGAGCGGGGGATCCTACAATGAGCAGTTCTTC

d_gene: TRBD1
j_gene: TRBJ1-1
v_gene: TRBV19
abundance: few
CDR3aa: CASLAGTVNTEAFF
CDR3nt: TGTGCCAGTTTGGCCGGGACAGTGAACACTGAAGCTTTCTTT

d_gene: .
j_gene: TRBJ1-1
v_gene: TRBV19
abundance: once
CDR3aa: CASRLGGGITEAFF
CDR3nt: TGTGCCAGTCGACTTGGGGGGGGTATCACTGAAGCTTTCTTT

d_gene: TRBD2
j_gene: TRBJ2-7
v_gene: TRBV7-9
abundance: .
CDR3aa: CASSYGTSGHYEQYF
CDR3nt: TGTGCCAGCAGTTACGGGACTAGCGGACACTACGAGCAGTACTTC

d_gene: TRBD2
j_gene: TRBJ2-1
v_gene: TRBV9
abundance: .
CDR3aa: CASSVTGTSGGEGEQFF
CDR3nt: TGTGCCAGCAGCGTAACCGGGACTAGCGGGGGGGAGGGTGAGCAGTTCTTC

d_gene: .
j_gene: TRBJ1-5
v_gene: TRBV19
abundance: .
CDR3aa: CASNPKGRQDQPQHF
CDR3nt: TGTGCCTCGAATCCCAAGGGGCGTCAAGATCAGCCCCAGCATTTT

d_gene: .
j_gene: TRBJ1-1
v_gene: TRBV27
abundance: .
CDR3aa: CASRETEMNTEAFF
CDR3nt: TGTGCCAGCAGAGAAACAGAGATGAACACTGAAGCTTTCTTT

d_gene: TRBD1
j_gene: TRBJ1-2
v_gene: TRBV19
abundance: .
CDR3aa: CANSIGQAGYGYTF
CDR3nt: TGTGCCAATAGTATCGGACAGGCTGGCTATGGCTACACCTTC

d_gene: .
j_gene: TRBJ1-5
v_gene: TRBV25-1
abundance: .
CDR3aa: CASSDKRRTVLGQPQHF
CDR3nt: TGTGCCAGCAGTGATAAGCGGCGGACAGTACTGGGTCAGCCCCAGCATTTT

d_gene: TRBD1
j_gene: TRBJ1-1
v_gene: TRBV9
abundance: .
CDR3aa: CASSAGQGWDTEAFF
CDR3nt: TGTGCCAGCAGCGCCGGACAGGGGTGGGACACTGAAGCTTTCTTT

d_gene: .
j_gene: TRBJ1-1
v_gene: TRBV4-3
abundance: .
CDR3aa: CASSGDSKNTEAFF
CDR3nt: TGCGCCAGCAGCGGGGACTCTAAGAACACTGAAGCTTTCTTT

d_gene: .
j_gene: TRBJ1-1
v_gene: TRBV15
abundance: .
CDR3aa: CATSSLQWEVTEAFF
CDR3nt: TGTGCCACCAGCAGCCTCCAATGGGAGGTGACTGAAGCTTTCTTT

d_gene: .
j_gene: TRBJ2-7
v_gene: TRBV6-5
abundance: once
CDR3aa: CASSPDRFSYEQYF
CDR3nt: TGTGCCAGCAGCCCCGACAGGTTCTCCTACGAGCAGTACTTC

d_gene: .
j_gene: TRBJ1-5
v_gene: TRBV4-3
abundance: .
CDR3aa: CASSQYSIGQPQHF
CDR3nt: TGCGCCAGCAGCCAATACAGCATAGGTCAGCCCCAGCATTTT

d_gene: TRBD1
j_gene: TRBJ2-5
v_gene: TRBV15
abundance: once
CDR3aa: CATSRDQGTENLEYF
CDR3nt: TGTGCCACCAGCAGAGATCAAGGGACAGAAAATTTGGAGTACTTC

d_gene: TRBD1
j_gene: TRBJ1-2
v_gene: TRBV2
abundance: .
CDR3aa: CASSFPRDRESDGYTF
CDR3nt: TGTGCCAGCAGTTTCCCCCGGGACAGGGAGAGTGATGGCTACACCTTC

d_gene: .
j_gene: TRBJ2-1
v_gene: TRBV15
abundance: .
CDR3aa: CATSALERVNEQFF
CDR3nt: TGTGCCACCAGCGCCCTCGAGAGGGTCAATGAGCAGTTCTTC